This passage covers 8 T cell receptor beta chains from one sample sequenced in a study of T cell repertoires in cytomegalovirus infection. TCRdb processed the reads anew with MiXCR; each CDR3 protein has one entry. The table includes approximately 550,000 distinct CDR3 sequences, approximately 17% detected once. The sample was CD8+ T cells from PBMCs. The receptors here all came from a human donor in good health (CMV status not recorded). Some clones in this sample may be carry-over from other donors' samples.

This sequence joins TRBV27 and TRBJ2-1, with D tentatively TRBD1 (6 bases). The ends were cut back, 3 bases at V and 2 bases at J, with 17 bases in the middle. CDR3 length equals 17 residues. Germline CDR1 reads MNHEY; CDR2 reads SMNVEV (reference sequence). The CDR3 loop is CASSFSQGENPYNEQFF. As DNA, the CDR3 is TGTGCCAGCAGTTTCTCACAGGGTGAGAACCCCTACAATGAGCAGTTCTTC.

This clonotype has at least ten counts. The CDR3 loop reads CASSETYNNEQFF. CDR3 DNA: TGTGCCAGCAGTGAAACTTACAACAATGAGCAGTTCTTC. The chain recombines TRBV2 with TRBJ2-1; D is undetermined. Germline CDR1 reads SNHLY; CDR2 reads FYNNEI. Trimming removed 2 bases from V and 5 bases from J, with 7 bases in between. The CDR3 runs to 13 residues.

There are a few counts of this clonotype. Here the CDR3 reads CASSPQGQASRYNEQFF. As DNA, the CDR3 is TGTGCCAGCAGCCCACAGGGCCAGGCCAGCCGCTACAATGAGCAGTTCTTC. The chain carries TRBV4-2 and TRBJ2-1; D perhaps matches TRBD1 (6 bases). Per germline, CDR1 LGHNA and CDR2 YNFKEQ. The length of the CDR3 is 17 residues. The V end lost 4 bases, the J end lost 3 bases, and 19 bases lay between the germline ends.

The chain uses TRBV6-1 and TRBJ2-7; 7 nucleotides align to TRBD1. Trimming at V came to 6 bases and at J to 5 bases, leaving 16 bases not matched to a gene. The CDR3 is 16 residues long. The germline V gene encodes CDR1 MNHNS and CDR2 SASEGT. The CDR3 sequence is CASRMVPLTGPHEQYF. The CDR3 bases are TGTGCCAGCAGGATGGTCCCCCTGACAGGGCCCCACGAGCAGTACTTC.

This clonotype came up many times. V gene TRBV7-9 combines with J gene TRBJ1-2; maybe TRBD1 (6 bases). Germline lookup yields CDR1 SEHNR and CDR2 FQNEAQ (reference sequence). With 5 bases removed from V and 5 bases from J, the gap between germline ends came to 18 bases. The CDR3 spans 15 residues. This chain's CDR3 is CASSPLLGQFYGYTF. DNA of the CDR3: TGTGCCAGCAGCCCTTTACTCGGACAGTTTTATGGCTACACCTTC.

This chain uses TRBV6-6 with TRBJ1-2, with 7 bases identical to TRBD1. V shed 6 bases and J 7 bases; nucleotides not matched to a gene: 5. The CDR3 has 12 amino acids. From germline, CDR1 is MNHNY and CDR2 SVGAGI (reference sequence). CDR3 nucleotide sequence: TGTGCCAGCAGCCCCGGGACAGTTGGCTACACCTTC. Its translation: CASSPGTVGYTF.

This clonotype was detected a few times. This chain joins TRBV10-3 and TRBJ1-1; 8 nucleotides align to TRBD1. Per the germline V gene, CDR1 is ENHRY and CDR2 is SYGVKD. V lost 2 bases to trimming and J lost 2 bases; unmatched junction nucleotides: 4. CDR3 size: 15 residues. The DNA of the CDR3 is TGTGCCATCAGTGAGGGACAGGGACTTAACACTGAAGCTTTCTTT. Translating it yields CAISEGQGLNTEAFF.

This clonotype came up a few times. This rearrangement joins TRBV27 to TRBJ1-4; D remains unclear. V shed 3 bases and J shed 2 bases, with 4 bases lying between them. This CDR3 region has 13 residues. Germline V gene data show CDR1 as MNHEY and CDR2 as SMNVEV (reference sequence). Written as DNA, the CDR3 is TGTGCCAGCAGTTTGTGGACTAATGAAAAACTGTTTTTT. Protein sequence: CASSLWTNEKLFF.